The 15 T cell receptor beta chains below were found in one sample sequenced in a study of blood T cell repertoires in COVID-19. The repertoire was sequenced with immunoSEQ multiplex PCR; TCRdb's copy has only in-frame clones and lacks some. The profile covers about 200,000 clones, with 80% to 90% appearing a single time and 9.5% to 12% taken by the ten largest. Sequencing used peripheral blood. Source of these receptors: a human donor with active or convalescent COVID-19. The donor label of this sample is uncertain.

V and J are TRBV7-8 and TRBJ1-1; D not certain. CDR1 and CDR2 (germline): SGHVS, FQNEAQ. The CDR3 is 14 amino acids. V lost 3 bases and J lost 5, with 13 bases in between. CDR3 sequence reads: CASSLEIDPTEAFF. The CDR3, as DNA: TGTGCCAGCAGCTTGGAGATAGATCCGACTGAAGCTTTCTTT. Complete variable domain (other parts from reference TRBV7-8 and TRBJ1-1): GAGVSQSPRYKVAKRGQDVALRCDPISGHVSLFWYQQALGQGPEFLTYFQNEAQLDKSGLPSDRFFAERPEGSVSTLKIQRTQQEDSAVYLCASSLEIDPTEAFFGQGTRLTVV.

CDR3 nucleotides: TGTGCCAGCAGCTTGAGTGCGCACACTGAAGCTTTCTTT. It yields the protein CASSLSAHTEAFF. The V and J genes are TRBV5-5 and TRBJ1-1; D unclear. From germline, CDR1 is SGHKS and CDR2 YYEKEE (reference sequence). The V gene lost 1 base and the J gene lost 3 bases, with 7 bases spanning the gap. The CDR3 is 13 amino acids.

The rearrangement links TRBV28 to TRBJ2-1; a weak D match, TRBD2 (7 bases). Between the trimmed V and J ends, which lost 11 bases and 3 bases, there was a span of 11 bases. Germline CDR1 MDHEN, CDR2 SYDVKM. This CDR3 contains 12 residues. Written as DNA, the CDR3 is TGTGCCGAGGGGGGGGACTACAATGAGCAGTTCTTC. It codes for CAEGGDYNEQFF. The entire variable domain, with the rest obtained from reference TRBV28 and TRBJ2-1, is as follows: DVKVTQSSRYLVKRTGEKVFLECVQDMDHENMFWYRQDPGLGLRLIYFSYDVKMKEKGDIPEGYSVSREKKERFSLILESASTNQTSMYLCAEGGDYNEQFFGPGTRLTVL.

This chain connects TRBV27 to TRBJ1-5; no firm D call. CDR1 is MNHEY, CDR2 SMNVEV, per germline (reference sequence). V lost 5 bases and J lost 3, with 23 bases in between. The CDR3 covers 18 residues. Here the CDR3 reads CASSPQKEPGMINQPQHF. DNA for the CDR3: TGTGCCAGCAGTCCCCAAAAGGAACCGGGGATGATCAATCAGCCCCAGCATTTT.

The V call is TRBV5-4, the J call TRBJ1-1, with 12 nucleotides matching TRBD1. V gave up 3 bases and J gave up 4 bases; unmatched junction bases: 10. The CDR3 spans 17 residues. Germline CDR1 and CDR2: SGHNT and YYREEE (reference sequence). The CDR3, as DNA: TGTGCCAGCAGCTGGCGGGACAGGGGGCGCGAGGGCACTGAAGCTTTCTTT. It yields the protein CASSWRDRGREGTEAFF.

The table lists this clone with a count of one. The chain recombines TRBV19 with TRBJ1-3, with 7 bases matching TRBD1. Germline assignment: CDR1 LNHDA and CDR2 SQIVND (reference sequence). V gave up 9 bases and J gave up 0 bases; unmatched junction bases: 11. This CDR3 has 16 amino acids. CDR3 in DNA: TGTGCCAGCCTTCCACAGGGGAGTCGCTCTGGAAACACCATATATTTT. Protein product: CASLPQGSRSGNTIYF.

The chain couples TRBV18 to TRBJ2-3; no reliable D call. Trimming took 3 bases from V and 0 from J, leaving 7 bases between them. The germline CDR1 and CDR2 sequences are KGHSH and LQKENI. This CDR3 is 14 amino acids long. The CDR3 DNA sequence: TGTGCCAGCTCACCTTTGACTAGCACAGATACGCAGTATTTT. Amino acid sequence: CASSPLTSTDTQYF.

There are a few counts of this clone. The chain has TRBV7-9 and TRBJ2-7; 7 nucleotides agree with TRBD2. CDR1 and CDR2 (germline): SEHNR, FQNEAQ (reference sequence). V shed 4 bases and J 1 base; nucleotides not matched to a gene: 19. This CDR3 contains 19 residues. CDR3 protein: CASSSTSGLGGRTSYEQYF. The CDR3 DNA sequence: TGTGCCAGCAGCTCCACCAGCGGGCTAGGCGGGAGAACGTCCTACGAGCAGTACTTC.

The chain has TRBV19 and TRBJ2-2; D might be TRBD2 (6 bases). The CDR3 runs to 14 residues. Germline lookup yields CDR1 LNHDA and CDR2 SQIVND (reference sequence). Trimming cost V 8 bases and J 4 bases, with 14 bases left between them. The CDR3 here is CASRRGSSTGELFF. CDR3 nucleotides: TGTGCCAGTCGGAGGGGCTCGTCCACCGGGGAGCTGTTTTTT.

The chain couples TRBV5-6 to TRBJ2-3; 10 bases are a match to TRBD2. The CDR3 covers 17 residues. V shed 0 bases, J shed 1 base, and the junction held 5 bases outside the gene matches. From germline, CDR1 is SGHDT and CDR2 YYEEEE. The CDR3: CASSLDPAGGGTDTQYF. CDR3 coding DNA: TGTGCCAGCAGCTTGGACCCAGCGGGAGGGGGCACAGATACGCAGTATTTT.

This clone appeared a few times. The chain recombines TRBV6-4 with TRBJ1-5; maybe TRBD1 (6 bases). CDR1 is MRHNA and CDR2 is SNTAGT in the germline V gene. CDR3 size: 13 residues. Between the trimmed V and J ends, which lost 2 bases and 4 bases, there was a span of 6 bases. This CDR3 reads CASSDGTNQPQHF. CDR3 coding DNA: TGTGCCAGCAGTGACGGGACAAATCAGCCCCAGCATTTT.

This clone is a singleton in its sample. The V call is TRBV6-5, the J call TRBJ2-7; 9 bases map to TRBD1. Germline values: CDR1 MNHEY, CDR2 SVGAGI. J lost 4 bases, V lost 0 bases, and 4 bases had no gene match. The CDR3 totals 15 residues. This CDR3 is CASSYSGTGTYEQYF. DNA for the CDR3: TGTGCCAGCAGTTACTCTGGGACAGGGACTTACGAGCAGTACTTC.

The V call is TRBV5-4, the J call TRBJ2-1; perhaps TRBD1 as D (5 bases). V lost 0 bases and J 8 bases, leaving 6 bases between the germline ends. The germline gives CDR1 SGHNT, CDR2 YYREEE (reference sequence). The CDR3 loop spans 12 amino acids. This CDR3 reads CASSLGRDEQFF. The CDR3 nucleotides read TGTGCCAGCAGCTTGGGCAGGGATGAGCAGTTCTTC.

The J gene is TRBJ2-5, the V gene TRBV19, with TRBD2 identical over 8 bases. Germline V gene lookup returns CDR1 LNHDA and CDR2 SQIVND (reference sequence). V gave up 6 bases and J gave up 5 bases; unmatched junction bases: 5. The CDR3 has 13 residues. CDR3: CASRRGGGETQYF. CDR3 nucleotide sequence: TGTGCCAGTAGACGGGGCGGGGGGGAGACCCAGTACTTC.

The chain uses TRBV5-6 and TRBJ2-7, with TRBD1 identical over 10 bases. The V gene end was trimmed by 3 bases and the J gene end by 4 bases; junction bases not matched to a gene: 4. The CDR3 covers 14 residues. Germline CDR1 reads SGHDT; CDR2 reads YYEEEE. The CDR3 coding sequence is TGTGCCAGCAGCTCGTCGGGACAGGGGTACGAGCAGTACTTC. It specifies CASSSSGQGYEQYF.